This is a list of T cell receptor beta chains from one sample in a study of cytomegalovirus exposure and HLA in healthy donors. Sequenced by immunoSEQ multiplex PCR; TCRdb stores in-frame clones only, minus some. The sample lists fewer than 85,000 clones, around 81% seen once, with 5.5% in the top ten. Sequencing used PBMCs. Every receptor here comes from a male donor in good health and CMV-seropositive. Both conserved end residues are part of each CDR3. A D gene is named only where the DNA matches it firmly. Expanded clones get a size class; other rows say once, few or many, or leave the size out.

abundance	d_gene	v_gene	j_gene	CDR3aa	CDR3nt
NA	TRBD1	TRBV6-1	TRBJ2-3	CASSRTGDYTDTQYF	TGTGCCAGCAGTCGGACAGGGGACTACACAGATACGCAGTATTTC
NA	NA	TRBV9	TRBJ1-2	CASSTGRGYTF	TGTGCCAGCAGCACAGGGCGCGGCTACACCTTC
NA	TRBD2	TRBV5-1	TRBJ2-5	CASSLGGLASWETQYF	TGCGCCAGCAGCTTGGGGGGACTAGCAAGTTGGGAGACCCAGTACTTC
few	TRBD1	TRBV5-8	TRBJ1-5	CATLRTGVDQPQHF	TGTGCCACCCTTAGGACAGGTGTAGATCAGCCCCAGCATTTT
NA	TRBD1	TRBV29-1	TRBJ1-2	CSVEDRQGANYGYTF	TGCAGCGTTGAAGATCGGCAGGGGGCTAACTATGGCTACACCTTC
NA	NA	TRBV6-1	TRBJ2-2	CATLNLRGTGELFF	TGTGCCACTCTCAATTTACGGGGCACCGGGGAGCTGTTTTTT
once	TRBD1	TRBV30	TRBJ1-2	CAWNRGGGYTF	TGTGCCTGGAACAGGGGAGGCGGCTACACCTTC
NA	NA	TRBV18	TRBJ2-5	CASSPRPGTQETQYF	TGTGCCAGCTCACCACGTCCAGGGACTCAAGAGACCCAGTACTTC
NA	TRBD2	TRBV27	TRBJ2-7	CANKLAAYEQYF	TGTGCCAACAAACTAGCGGCCTACGAGCAGTACTTC
NA	NA	TRBV19	TRBJ1-2	CASGGHCGYTF	TGTGCCAGTGGTGGACATTGTGGCTACACCTTC
NA	NA	TRBV7-2	TRBJ1-5	CASRRAGGGNQPQHF	TGTGCCAGCCGCAGGGCTGGCGGGGGCAATCAGCCCCAGCATTTT
NA	TRBD1	TRBV9	TRBJ1-4	CASSPRDRVREEKLFF	TGTGCCAGCAGCCCCCGGGACAGGGTTCGGGAGGAAAAACTGTTTTTT
NA	NA	TRBV28	TRBJ2-5	CASSLSGSETQYF	TGTGCCAGCAGTTTATCGGGGTCGGAGACCCAGTACTTC
NA	TRBD1	TRBV19	TRBJ2-2	CASSPLDGQDGTGELFF	TGTGCCAGTAGCCCCTTGGACGGACAGGATGGCACCGGGGAGCTGTTTTTT
NA	NA	TRBV5-6	TRBJ1-1	CASSSGFWGGETEAFF	TGTGCCAGCAGCTCCGGGTTTTGGGGGGGAGAGACTGAAGCTTTCTTT
few	NA	TRBV6-6	TRBJ1-1	CASGGMNTEAFF	TGTGCCAGCGGGGGCATGAACACTGAAGCTTTCTTT
NA	TRBD2	TRBV28	TRBJ2-3	CARSGTRGEDTQYF	TGTGCCAGATCCGGGACTAGAGGTGAGGATACGCAGTATTTT
NA	NA	TRBV9	TRBJ2-5	CASSGRGPTYQETQYF	TGTGCCAGCAGCGGCAGGGGCCCCACCTACCAAGAGACCCAGTACTTC
NA	NA	TRBV4-1	TRBJ2-7	CASSPRLRSYEQYF	TGCGCCAGCAGCCCTAGGCTACGGTCCTACGAGCAGTACTTC
few	TRBD1	TRBV4-1	TRBJ1-6	CASSQRSGQGASPLHF	TGCGCCAGCAGCCAACGCTCGGGACAGGGGGCGTCACCCCTCCACTTT
NA	NA	TRBV27	TRBJ2-5	CASSLGAADQETQYF	TGTGCCAGCAGTTTGGGGGCAGCCGACCAAGAGACCCAGTACTTC
NA	NA	TRBV7-6	TRBJ2-3	CASSLVRSPTDTQYF	TGTGCCAGCAGCTTAGTTAGATCCCCCACAGATACGCAGTATTTT
NA	TRBD1	TRBV5-5	TRBJ2-6	CASSLFIGQGFSGANVLTF	TGTGCCAGCAGCTTGTTCATAGGACAGGGGTTCTCTGGGGCCAACGTCCTGACTTTC
few	NA	TRBV5-8	TRBJ2-6	CASSQQDSGANVLTF	TGTGCCAGCAGTCAGCAGGACTCTGGGGCCAACGTCCTGACTTTC
NA	TRBD1	TRBV4-1	TRBJ1-1	CATRQGVEAFF	TGCGCCACCAGACAGGGGGTTGAAGCTTTCTTT
NA	TRBD2	TRBV7-2	TRBJ2-7	CASSRTSGVPGGEQYF	TGTGCCAGCAGCCGGACTAGCGGAGTGCCTGGGGGGGAGCAGTACTTC
NA	NA	TRBV6-5	TRBJ2-7	CASSYSDYSYEQYF	TGTGCCAGCAGTTATTCGGACTACTCCTACGAGCAGTACTTC
NA	NA	TRBV13	TRBJ1-2	CASSSNIRGYTF	TGTGCCAGCAGCTCAAACATCCGTGGCTACACCTTC
NA	NA	TRBV21-1	TRBJ1-2	CASRGTGERSNYGYTF	TGTGCCAGCAGAGGGACAGGGGAAAGGTCTAACTATGGCTACACCTTC
NA	NA	TRBV7-2	TRBJ2-2	CASSLGLTTGELFF	TGTGCCAGCAGCTTGGGGCTCACCACCGGGGAGCTGTTTTTT
NA	TRBD1	TRBV2	TRBJ1-3	CASSERGQGNTIYF	TGTGCCAGCAGTGAAAGGGGGCAAGGAAACACCATATATTTT
few	NA	TRBV18	TRBJ2-1	CASSNINNEQFF	TGTGCCAGCTCAAATATAAACAATGAGCAGTTCTTC
NA	NA	TRBV4-1	TRBJ2-7	CASSQGYGDEQYF	TGCGCCAGCAGCCAAGGGTACGGGGACGAGCAGTACTTC
NA	NA	TRBV30	TRBJ2-3	CAWSVGTTPGADTQYF	TGTGCCTGGAGCGTCGGGACAACCCCCGGTGCAGATACGCAGTATTTT
NA	NA	TRBV2	TRBJ2-1	CASSEMGVFSYNEQFF	TGTGCCAGCAGTGAAATGGGAGTATTTAGCTACAATGAGCAGTTCTTC
NA	NA	TRBV28	TRBJ2-7	CASSLSGEQYF	TGTGCCAGCAGTTTATCAGGCGAGCAGTACTTC
NA	TRBD2	TRBV5-4	TRBJ2-7	CASSLDLAGAYEQYF	TGTGCCAGCAGCTTGGACCTAGCGGGAGCCTACGAGCAGTACTTC
few	TRBD1	TRBV4-1	TRBJ2-6	CASSQITGTGGNIWANVLTF	TGCGCCAGCAGCCAAATAACCGGGACAGGGGGCAATATTTGGGCCAACGTCCTGACTTTC
few	NA	TRBV30	TRBJ1-1	CAWNPDSNTEAFF	TGTGCCTGGAACCCCGACTCGAACACTGAAGCTTTCTTT
once	NA	TRBV6-5	TRBJ2-5	CASSYSPLIPGTQYF	TGTGCCAGCAGTTACTCGCCCCTGATACCGGGGACCCAGTACTTC
once	TRBD1	TRBV19	TRBJ1-2	CASSRGGDGYTF	TGTGCCAGTAGTAGAGGGGGCGATGGCTACACCTTC
NA	NA	TRBV2	TRBJ2-1	CASSAGFSYNEQFF	TGTGCCAGCTCGGCGGGCTTCTCCTACAATGAGCAGTTCTTC
NA	TRBD2	TRBV5-1	TRBJ2-3	CASSIGLAGVPSTDTQYF	TGCGCCAGCAGCATAGGACTAGCGGGGGTACCGAGCACAGATACGCAGTATTTT
NA	NA	TRBV19	TRBJ2-5	CASSRIDSFKETQYF	TGTGCCAGTAGTAGGATCGACAGTTTCAAAGAGACCCAGTACTTC
NA	NA	TRBV6-5	TRBJ1-5	CASKVGGNQPQHF	TGTGCCAGCAAAGTCGGGGGCAATCAGCCCCAGCATTTT
NA	NA	TRBV28	TRBJ2-3	CASSFGSSDTQYF	TGTGCCAGCAGTTTTGGCTCCTCGGATACGCAGTATTTT
NA	NA	TRBV7-2	TRBJ2-1	CASSLGVPAGEQFF	TGTGCCAGCAGCTTAGGGGTGCCGGCGGGTGAGCAGTTCTTC
NA	NA	TRBV19	TRBJ2-7	CASSIVGRSYEQYF	TGTGCCAGTAGTATAGTCGGGAGAAGCTACGAGCAGTACTTC
NA	TRBD2	TRBV4-1	TRBJ2-3	CASSSPPRGGPRDTQYF	TGCGCCAGCAGCTCCCCCCCTCGGGGGGGGCCGAGAGATACGCAGTATTTT
NA	NA	TRBV6-6	TRBJ2-7	CASSYGRQVSSYEQYF	TGTGCCAGCAGTTACGGGCGACAGGTGAGCTCCTACGAGCAGTACTTC
NA	NA	TRBV28	TRBJ2-3	CASSLEVRLDTQYF	TGTGCCAGCAGTTTGGAGGTTCGGTTAGATACGCAGTATTTT